The clone carrying this T cell receptor (beta chain) was seen once. The CDR3 consists of 13 residues. The germline V and J ends were trimmed by 0 bases and 4 bases, with 7 bases remaining between them. The V gene's germline CDR1 is MNHEY and CDR2 SMNVEV (reference sequence). The sample originates from a study of T cell changes during pregnancy in multiple sclerosis. The data were produced by immunoSEQ multiplex PCR, yet TCRdb's version contains in-frame clones alone and is incomplete. The table records tens of thousands of clones, around 90% of them present only once. The receptor was derived from a female donor with multiple sclerosis, enrolled in a pregnancy study. The sequencing here drew on CD4+ T cells from peripheral blood mononuclear cells, taken in the second trimester of pregnancy. This sequence joins TRBV27 and TRBJ2-7; D uncertain. The CDR3, as DNA: TGTGCCAGCAGTTTATCGCCCGGGTACGAGCAGTACTTC. Encoded protein: CASSLSPGYEQYF.